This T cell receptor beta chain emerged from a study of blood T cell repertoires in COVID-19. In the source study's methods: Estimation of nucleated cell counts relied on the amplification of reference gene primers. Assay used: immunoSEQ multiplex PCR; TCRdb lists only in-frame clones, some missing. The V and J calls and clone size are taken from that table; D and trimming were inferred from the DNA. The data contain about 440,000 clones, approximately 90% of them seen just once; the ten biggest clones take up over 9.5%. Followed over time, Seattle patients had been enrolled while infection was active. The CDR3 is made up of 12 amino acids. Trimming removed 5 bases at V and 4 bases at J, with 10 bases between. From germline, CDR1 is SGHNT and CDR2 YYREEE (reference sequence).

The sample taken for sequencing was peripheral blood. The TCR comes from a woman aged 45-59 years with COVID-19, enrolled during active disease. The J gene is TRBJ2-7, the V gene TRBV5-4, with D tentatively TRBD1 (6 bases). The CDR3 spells CASSSDRYEQYF. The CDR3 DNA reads TGTGCCAGCAGTTCCGACAGGTACGAGCAGTACTTC.